This T cell receptor beta chain was obtained from a study of tumor-infiltrating lymphocytes in primary liver carcinoma (dated by TCRdb to 2016 to 2017). Describing the broader study: Of the five patients, three men and two women aged 30 to 69 years, four had hepatocellular carcinoma and one had combined HCC and intrahepatic cholangiocarcinoma. The tumors of the five patients were staged as T1-T3 N0M0, with maximum diameters ranging from roughly 4 to 10 cm. Samples yielded roughly 3.65 to 7.13 million productive TCRbeta reads; read depth did not differ significantly between tissue types. TCRbeta repertoire sequencing, expression microarrays and whole-exome sequencing were combined in the study across five regions of each liver tumor, with adjacent normal tissue and blood also included. TCRbeta repertoire sequencing covered 35 specimens from 5 patients: around 25 tumor regions, 5 adjacent noncancerous liver tissues and 5 peripheral blood samples. To link TCRbeta repertoire diversity with the local molecular phenotype, the 25 tumor region samples were profiled using Agilent mRNA microarrays. High reproducibility was observed for the technical replicate repertoires, with mean shared-clone rates approximately 0.92 and correlation coefficients above 0.98.

Total RNA and DNA were co-extracted from about 19-30 mg of bulk tissue with the AllPrep DNA/RNA mini kit, without cell sorting. Between late 2015 and early 2016, about 5 patients in China with histopathologically diagnosed primary liver carcinoma had their tumors surgically resected. Chronic HBV infection was present in the patients, and the patients were treatment-naive at sampling. Five spatially separated regions were sampled from each tumor: the superior, inferior, left-lateral and right-lateral poles, plus the tumor centre. More than 90% viable tumor cells were found by histology in every tumor sample. Each fresh piece of tumor and adjacent tissue was cut in two, with one half stored in RNAlater at -80 degrees C and the other half sent for histology. CDR1 is given as SGHNT and CDR2 as YYREEE, both from the germline V gene (reference sequence). The CDR3 goes from the cysteine to the phenylalanine over 14 residues. The kept DNA is CDR3 alone, 42 bases in frame from the first base.

About this clonotype: No cognate antigen has been identified for it. Compared with germline, one end of the junction differs, possibly owing to a read error.

Using a constant-region primer and ProtoScript II reverse transcriptase, TCRbeta-specific cDNA was reverse-transcribed from 500 ng total RNA. Three nested multiplex PCR rounds, following a slightly modified ARM-PCR procedure, were used to build the TCRbeta libraries. The first two PCR rounds used multiplex TRBV1-TRBV30 forward primers with a Cbeta reverse primer, each for about 11 cycles. Sample barcodes and Illumina adapters were attached in a final 25-cycle PCR using Deep VentR polymerase. Before sequencing, amplicons of 200-500 bp were purified from gel using a QIAquick gel extraction kit. An Illumina HiSeq 2500 was used to sequence the TCRbeta amplicons, generating 250-bp paired-end reads. The authors' analysis ran thus. To recover full CDR3 sequences, reads were quality-trimmed using Trimmomatic v0.33 and paired reads were then merged using FLASH v1.2.11. V, D and J germline segments were assigned to the rearranged TCRbeta sequences using MiGEC v1.2.1b. Clonotype statistics, along with Shannon-Wiener diversity indices, were calculated using VDJtools v1.0.0. To reduce sampling bias, subsequent analyses other than the diversity analysis used only the 250 most abundant clonotypes in each sample. In TCRdb, the public reads were trimmed at Q25 with fastp and aligned with MiXCR, with productive beta chains retained. When rows share a CDR3 protein, they turn into one entry using the most common DNA and genes. None of the V and J calls come from the authors' own analysis; TCRdb made them. The sample yields 90,000 to 140,000 distinct CDR3 sequences; approximately 78% were counted once. The ten largest clones represent about 20% of the sample.

Study-level results and caveats: Because sequencing covered only the TCR beta chain and unpaired alpha chains were not captured, true repertoire diversity is likely underestimated. Pairs of tumor regions showed greater repertoire overlap (mean roughly 35%) than tumor-adjacent pairs (roughly 17%) or tumor-blood pairs (approximately 14%), which is consistent with antigen-driven expansion. Just about 8-24% of top clones turned up in all five regions of a tumor, which suggests spatial heterogeneity among tumor-infiltrating T cells. Since the samples were bulk and unsorted, there was no way to compare CD4+ and CD8+ T cell repertoires. Only 4 or 5 patients were included in the study, and the authors note that the findings should be validated in a larger study. The top 250 clones accounted for a significantly greater share of the repertoire in tumors than in blood (p = 0.039).

The origin of this receptor is a man aged 35 to 55 with primary liver carcinoma and hepatitis B virus infection. The sequenced material came from liver tumor tissue from sampling region 3. This sample's cell subset or site label indicates: tumor region T3, left-lateral pole. This chain joins TRBV5-4 to TRBJ2-7; no D gene can be assigned with confidence. The nucleotides are TGTGCCAGCAGCTTGATCCCGAACTCCTACGAGCAATACTTC. This gives the protein CASSLIPNSYEQYF. Full variable domain (CDR3 extended with the reference TRBV5-4 and TRBJ2-7 proteins): ETGVTQSPTHLIKTRGQQVTLRCSSQSGHNTVSWYQQALGQGPQFIFQYYREEENGRGNFPPRFSGLQFPNYSSELNVNALELDDSALYLCASSLIPNSYEQYFGPGTRLTVT.